The 7 T cell receptor beta chains below come from one sample, sequenced in a study of blood T cells in healthy people across ages. PCR was performed a second time for about 7 to 12 cycles using a sample-barcoded 5' primer and a J-beta primer mix. MiXCR, run by TCRdb on the 5' RACE reads, gives a single entry per CDR3 protein. The sample lists roughly 500,000 distinct CDR3 sequences; under 30% were seen once. This sample was also put to use in a study of T cells of mothers and their children.

The material sequenced was blood. Every receptor here comes from a boy aged 5-17 years in good health.

The chain recombines TRBV19 with TRBJ1-1, with D possibly TRBD1 on 6 matching bases. The CDR3 is 12 amino acids. Trimming removed 3 bases from V and 7 bases from J, with 9 bases in between. Germline lookup yields CDR1 LNHDA and CDR2 SQIVND (reference sequence). The chain's CDR3 is CASSIGTSEAFF. The CDR3 nucleotides read TGTGCCAGTAGTATCGGGACAAGTGAAGCTTTCTTT.

V is TRBV29-1 and J is TRBJ1-2, with D tentatively TRBD1 (5 bases). The germline gives CDR1 SQVTM, CDR2 ANQGSEA. Trimming pared 5 bases from V and 1 base from J, leaving 8 bases between. CDR3 length: 12 residues. CDR3 protein: CSVRGGNYGYTF. CDR3 in DNA: TGCAGCGTTAGGGGAGGTAACTATGGCTACACCTTC.

This clonotype was detected only a few times. The V gene is TRBV7-9, the J gene TRBJ1-1, with TRBD1 matching 7 bases. The CDR3 is 14 residues long. The V and J ends lost 5 bases and 1 base, in that order; junction bases with no gene match: 4. Per germline, CDR1 SEHNR and CDR2 FQNEAQ (reference sequence). Written as DNA, the CDR3 is TGTGCCAGCAGCGTGGACAGGAGGAACACTGAAGCTTTCTTT. It is translated as CASSVDRRNTEAFF.

The J gene is TRBJ2-6, the V gene TRBV20-1, with D possibly being TRBD1 (5 bases). Trimming stripped 2 bases from V and 4 bases from J, with 9 bases between. CDR3 length equals 14 residues. CDR1 and CDR2 from the germline V gene are DFQATT and SNEGSKA (reference sequence). The CDR3 sequence is CSARLRTGANVLTF. The CDR3 nucleotides read TGCAGTGCTAGACTACGGACAGGGGCCAACGTCCTGACTTTC.

This clonotype is a singleton in its sample. This rearrangement joins TRBV9 to TRBJ2-3; 10 bases are a match to TRBD2. The CDR3 runs 16 residues. The trim removed 3 bases at V and 2 bases at J, leaving 6 bases unmatched. Looked up from germline, CDR1 is SGDLS and CDR2 is YYNGEE. The CDR3 region is CASSGSSGGFTDTQYF. The CDR3 nucleotides read TGTGCCAGCAGCGGATCTAGCGGGGGATTCACAGATACGCAGTATTTT.

This clonotype occurred a few times. The genes are TRBV12-3 or TRBV12-4 and TRBJ1-1, with a weak D call TRBD1 (6 bases). This CDR3 has 11 residues. Trimming removed 5 bases from V and 8 bases from J, with 9 bases in between. CDR3 DNA sequence: TGTGCCAGCAGTCCGGGGGGCGAAGCTTTCTTT. It is translated as CASSPGGEAFF.

This chain joins TRBV28 and TRBJ2-1; D call uncertain. From germline, CDR1 is MDHEN and CDR2 SYDVKM. V was clipped by 5 bases and J by 14 bases, with 19 bases between them. The length of the CDR3 is 13 residues. CDR3 coding DNA: TGTGCCAGCAGTACCAACGGGCCCGCGGTGAAGTTCTTC. It translates to CASSTNGPAVKFF.